Presented here are 14 T cell receptor beta chains from one specimen sequenced in a study of CD8+ T cells in alopecia areata. Extraction of RNA preceded its reverse transcription into cDNA, which served as the sequencing template. Data came from immunoSEQ multiplex PCR; TCRdb stores just in-frame clones and leaves some out. The sample was found to contain roughly 260,000 clones, and every one recurs. On the basis of CD4, CD8alpha, NKG2D, NKG2ACE and other markers, pooled cutaneous lymph node cells were sorted. The sample taken for sequencing was CD4+ T cells sorted from a lymph node. These receptors originate from a C3H/HeJ mouse with alopecia areata. Strain haplotype (MHC): H2-k.

Only a few counts were recorded for this clone. Gene names follow the mouse nomenclature. The read gets to within 4 residues of the CDR3 end, and the germline J gene fills in the rest. The rearrangement links TRBV19 to TRBJ2-3; D is unclear. The V gene's germline CDR1 is FNHDT and CDR2 SITEND (reference sequence). This CDR3 is 12 amino acids long. Deletions cut 5 bases from V and 1 base from J, with 5 bases between. The CDR3 spells CASSQGAETLYF. The CDR3 DNA, read in part, is TGTGCCAGCAGCCAGGGTGCAGAA.

In regard to this clone: Here the gene names and germline are mouse. The read stops 3 residues short of the end of the CDR3; the missing end is completed from the germline J gene. The rearrangement links TRBV1 to TRBJ1-6; D gene ambiguous. TRBJ1-6 counts as an open reading frame of uncertain function. Germline V gives CDR1 NSQYPW, CDR2 LRSPGD (reference sequence). Trimming pared 2 bases from V and 0 bases from J, leaving 5 bases between. The CDR3 contains 15 residues. CDR3 region: CTCSAQHSYNSPLYF. The sequenced CDR3 bases are TGCACCTGCAGTGCACAGCATTCCTATAATTCGCCC.

Turning to this clone: Gene names denote mouse genes. The DNA ends 4 residues before the CDR3 does, and the rest of the CDR3 is filled in from the germline J gene. The chain employs TRBV13-3 and TRBJ2-7; D gene unclear. From germline, CDR1 is NNHDY and CDR2 SYVADS. V lost 4 bases and J lost 0, with 8 bases in between. This CDR3 contains 13 residues. The sequenced CDR3 bases are TGTGCCAGCAGTCCTGACAACTCCTAT. Translated: CASSPDNSY. The full CDR3 protein is CASSPDNSYEQYF.

A word on this clone: Gene names are mouse gene names. The read is 4 residues too short to cover the CDR3 end, so that end is filled in from the germline J gene. The chain employs TRBV13-1 and TRBJ2-2, with a weak D call TRBD1 (6 bases). The CDR3 consists of 13 residues. The germline V gene has CDR1 NSHNY and CDR2 SYGAGN. V shed 4 bases and J shed 3 bases, with 7 bases lying between them. The CDR3 loop is CASSQGYTGQLYF. The part of the CDR3 DNA that was read is TGTGCCAGCAGTCAGGGGTACACCGGG.

In regard to this clone: Genes here carry mouse names. The CDR3 end lies 4 residues beyond the end of the read and is filled in from the germline J gene. The identical CDR3 is also encoded by other nucleotide sequences in the sample. This rearrangement joins TRBV19 to TRBJ2-3; no clear D gene. In germline, CDR1 is FNHDT, CDR2 SITEND (reference sequence). The V and J ends lost 0 bases and 0 bases respectively, with 5 bases between them. CDR3 length: 14 amino acids. Incomplete CDR3 DNA: TGTGCCAGCAGTATAGCTGGTAGTGCAGAA. Translation: CASSIAGSAE. The entire CDR3 sequence reads CASSIAGSAETLYF.

This clone occurred a few times. Each gene name is a mouse one. The read ends 4 residues early relative to the CDR3; the germline J gene fills the gap. The chain joins TRBV19 to TRBJ2-2, with D possibly being TRBD1 (7 bases). The V gene lost 5 bases and the J gene lost 0 bases, with 11 bases spanning the gap. The CDR3 loop spans 15 amino acids. Germline V gene data show CDR1 as FNHDT and CDR2 as SITEND (reference sequence). Incomplete CDR3 DNA: TGTGCCAGCAGCCCCAGGGGGGCAAACACCGGG. Protein product: CASSPRGANTG. The whole CDR3 protein reads CASSPRGANTGQLYF.

This clone was detected a few times. Germline and genes: mouse. The DNA ends 4 residues before the CDR3 does, and the rest of the CDR3 is filled in from the germline J gene. This chain connects TRBV13-3 to TRBJ2-1, with a possible D match to TRBD2 (6 bases). V lost 5 bases, J lost 3 bases, and 12 bases lay in between. CDR3 length: 14 amino acids. The germline gives CDR1 NNHDY, CDR2 SYVADS. The DNA read from the CDR3 is TGTGCCAGCAGCCTCCGGGACTTCTATGCT. The encoded protein is CASSLRDFYA. Given in full, the CDR3 is CASSLRDFYAEQFF.

As concerns this clone: Gene names and germline refer to mouse. The part of the CDR3 DNA that was read is TGTGCCAGCAGCCAACTCACCTGGGGGGTCCAAGAC. Its protein product is CASSQLTWGVQD. The whole CDR3 region reads CASSQLTWGVQDTQYF. The rearrangement links TRBV5 to TRBJ2-5; 8 bases align to TRBD2. The read finishes 4 residues shy of the CDR3 end, and the germline J gene is used to complete it. Losses at the gene ends were 2 bases for V and 2 bases for J; bases not matched to a gene: 6. This CDR3 contains 16 residues. The germline V gene encodes CDR1 LGHNA and CDR2 YNLKQL (reference sequence).

This clone was counted only a few times. Gene names follow the mouse nomenclature. The missing CDR3 end, 4 residues past where the read stops, is filled in from the germline J gene. The chain is built from TRBV13-3 and TRBJ2-5; weak D call: TRBD1 (5 bases). This CDR3 spans 13 amino acids. Germline V CDR1 and CDR2: NNHDY, SYVADS. V was shortened by 6 bases and J by 0 bases, with 8 bases between the two germline ends. The CDR3 reads CASKTVNQDTQYF. The covered CDR3 bases are TGTGCCAGCAAGACAGTTAACCAAGAC.

Details on this clone: Gene names refer to mouse genes. The sequence runs out 4 residues before the end of the CDR3; the remainder is reconstructed from the germline J gene. This chain uses TRBV17 with TRBJ2-5; TRBD2 agrees at 9 bases. After removal of 4 bases from V and 1 base from J, the junction contained 6 bases not matched to a gene. The CDR3 length is 16 residues. The germline V gene has CDR1 MNHDT and CDR2 YYDKIL. The sequenced part of the CDR3 DNA is TGTGCTAGCAGTACCTCTAGACTGGGGGACCAAGAC. Amino acids: CASSTSRLGDQD. The whole CDR3 protein reads CASSTSRLGDQDTQYF.

This clone showed up just a few times. The germline and genes are mouse ones. The CDR3 end falls 4 residues outside the read, so it is completed with the germline J gene. The V and J genes are TRBV13-1 and TRBJ2-1; 13 bases are shared with TRBD2. CDR3 length equals 18 residues. The J segment lost 0 bases and the V segment lost 5 bases, leaving 8 bases of the junction unmatched. Looked up from germline, CDR1 is NSHNY and CDR2 is SYGAGN. The CDR3 DNA, read in part, is TGTGCCAGCAGGACCCCGGGACTGGGGGGGTTTAACTATGCT. Encoded protein: CASRTPGLGGFNYA. The CDR3, in full, reads CASRTPGLGGFNYAEQFF.

This clone was detected a few times. Mouse names are used for the genes. The missing CDR3 end, 4 residues past where the read stops, is filled in from the germline J gene. The rearrangement links TRBV13-1 to TRBJ2-3; TRBD1 is a possible D gene (5 bases). Germline V lookup: CDR1 NSHNY, CDR2 SYGAGN. Deletions cut 1 base from V and 0 bases from J, with 9 bases between. CDR3 length: 15 residues. CDR3 sequence: CASSDLDNSAETLYF. CDR3 DNA (partial): TGTGCCAGCAGTGATCTGGACAATAGTGCAGAA.

For this clone: Gene names and germline match the mouse. The CDR3 end falls 4 residues outside the read, so it is completed with the germline J gene. V and J are TRBV13-1 and TRBJ2-2; 13 bases map to TRBD2. CDR1 is NSHNY and CDR2 is SYGAGN in the germline V gene. The CDR3 has 16 residues. After removal of 5 bases from V and 2 bases from J, the junction contained 3 bases not matched to a gene. CDR3 sequence reads: CASSPGLGGNTGQLYF. The sequenced part of the CDR3 DNA is TGTGCCAGCAGCCCGGGACTGGGGGGGAACACCGGG.

A few counts support this clone. Genes and germline come from the mouse. The read stops 4 residues short of the end of the CDR3; the missing end is completed from the germline J gene. The chain combines TRBV13-1 with TRBJ2-3; 7 bases are shared with TRBD2. CDR1 is NSHNY and CDR2 is SYGAGN in the germline V gene. The CDR3 is 15 residues long. With V trimmed by 5 bases and J by 0 bases, 6 bases remained unmatched. The CDR3: CASSPWGTSAETLYF. The CDR3 DNA, read in part, is TGTGCCAGCAGCCCCTGGGGGACTAGTGCAGAA.